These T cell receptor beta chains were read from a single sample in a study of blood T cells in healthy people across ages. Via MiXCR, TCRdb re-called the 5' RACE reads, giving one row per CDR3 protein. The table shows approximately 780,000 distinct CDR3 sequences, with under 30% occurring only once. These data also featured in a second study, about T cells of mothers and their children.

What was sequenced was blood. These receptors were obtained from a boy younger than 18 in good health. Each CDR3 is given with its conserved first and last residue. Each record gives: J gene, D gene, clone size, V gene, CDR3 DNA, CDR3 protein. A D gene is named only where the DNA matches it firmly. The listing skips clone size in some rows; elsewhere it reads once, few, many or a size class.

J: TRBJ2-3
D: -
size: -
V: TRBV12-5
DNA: TGTGCTAGTGGTTTTCACAGGGACCTATCTAGCACAGATACGCAGTATTTT
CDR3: CASGFHRDLSSTDTQYF

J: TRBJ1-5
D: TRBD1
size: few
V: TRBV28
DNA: TGTGCCAGCACCCCTCAGGGGACAGGTCACCGATCGCCCCAGCATTTT
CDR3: CASTPQGTGHRSPQHF

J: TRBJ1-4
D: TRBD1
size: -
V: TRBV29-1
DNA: TGCAGCGCCGGGACAGGGAGTCGGGAAAAACTGTTTTTT
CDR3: CSAGTGSREKLFF

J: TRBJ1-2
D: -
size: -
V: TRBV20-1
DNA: TGCAGTGCTAGAGATCCGACGGCTACGGGATATGGCTACACCTTC
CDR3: CSARDPTATGYGYTF

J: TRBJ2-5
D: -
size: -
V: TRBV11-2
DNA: TGTGCCAGCAGCTTAGTGATAGGCGGGGAGACCCAGTACTTC
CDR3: CASSLVIGGETQYF

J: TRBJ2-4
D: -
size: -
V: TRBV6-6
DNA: TGTGCCAGCAGTTACTCGGGGGAGATAGAAAACATTCAGTACTTC
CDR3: CASSYSGEIENIQYF

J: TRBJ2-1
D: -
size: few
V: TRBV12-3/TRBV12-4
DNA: TGTGCCAGTAGCCTTTGGGCGACCTACAATGAGCAGTTCTTC
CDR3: CASSLWATYNEQFF

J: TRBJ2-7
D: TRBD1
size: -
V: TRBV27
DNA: TGTGCCAGCAGTTTTAAGGGGACAGGGGGATACGAGCAGTACTTC
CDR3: CASSFKGTGGYEQYF

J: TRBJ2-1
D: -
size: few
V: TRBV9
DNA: TGTGCCAGTTCCTCCCCTGGGGGGACCCCCTACAATGAGCAGTTCTTC
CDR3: CASSSPGGTPYNEQFF

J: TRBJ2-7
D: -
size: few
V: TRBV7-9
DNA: TGTGCCAGCAGCTTTGGGGGAGGTCCCTACGAGCAGTACTTC
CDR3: CASSFGGGPYEQYF

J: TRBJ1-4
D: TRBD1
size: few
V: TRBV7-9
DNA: TGTGCCAGCAGCCCAGGGACAGGCCTTAATGAAAAACTGTTTTTT
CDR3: CASSPGTGLNEKLFF

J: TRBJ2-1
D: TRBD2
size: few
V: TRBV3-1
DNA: TGTGCCAGCAGCCAAACTAGCGGGGGGGCCACTGAGCAGTTCTTC
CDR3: CASSQTSGGATEQFF

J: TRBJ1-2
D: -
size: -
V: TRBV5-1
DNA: TGCGCCAGCAGCTTGGGAGTCTCATATGGCTACACCTTC
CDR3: CASSLGVSYGYTF

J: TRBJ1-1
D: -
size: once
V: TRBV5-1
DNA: TGCGCCAGCAGATTAGGACGGCTGAACACTGAAGCTTTCTTT
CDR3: CASRLGRLNTEAFF

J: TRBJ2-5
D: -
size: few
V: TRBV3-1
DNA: TGTGCCAGCAGCCAAGGAATAACTTGGGAGACCCAGTACTTC
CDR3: CASSQGITWETQYF

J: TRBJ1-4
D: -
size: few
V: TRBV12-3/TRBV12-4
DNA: TGTGCCAGCAGTTTATCGGCCAGGGGTAATGAAAAACTGTTTTTT
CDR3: CASSLSARGNEKLFF

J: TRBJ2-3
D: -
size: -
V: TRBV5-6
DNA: TGTGCCAGCAGTCCCTTGGGTGGTGGTGAGACAGATACGCAGTATTTT
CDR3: CASSPLGGGETDTQYF

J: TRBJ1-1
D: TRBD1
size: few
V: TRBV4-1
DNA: TGCGCCAGCAGCCAAGATACTGGACAGGCGCTTGGAGCTTTCTTT
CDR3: CASSQDTGQALGAFF

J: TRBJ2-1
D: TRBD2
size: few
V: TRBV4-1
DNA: TGCGCCAGCAGCCAACCCGGGACTAGCGGGGGGGCCGAGCAGTTCTTC
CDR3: CASSQPGTSGGAEQFF

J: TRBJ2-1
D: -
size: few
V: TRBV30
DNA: TGTGCCTGGGAGGACCAAACTGAGCAGTTCTTC
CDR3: CAWEDQTEQFF

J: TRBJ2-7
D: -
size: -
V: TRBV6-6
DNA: TGTGCCACCCGGAGGGGGAACGAGGGCTCCTACGAGCAGTACTTC
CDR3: CATRRGNEGSYEQYF

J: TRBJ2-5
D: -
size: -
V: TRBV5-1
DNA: TGCGCCAGCAGCTTCGGAGGTCTGTCGGGACAAGAGACCCAGTACTTC
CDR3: CASSFGGLSGQETQYF

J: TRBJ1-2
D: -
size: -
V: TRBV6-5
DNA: TGTGCCAGCAGTTACTCGGCCCCAGACTCTGGCGGAGGATATGGCTACACCTTC
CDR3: CASSYSAPDSGGGYGYTF

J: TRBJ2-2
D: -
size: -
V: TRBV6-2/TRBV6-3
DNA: TGTGCCAGCACCACCTCTAGCGCTACCGGGGAGCTGTTTTTT
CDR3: CASTTSSATGELFF

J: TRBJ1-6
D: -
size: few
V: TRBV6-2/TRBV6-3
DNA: TGTGCCAGCAGTTACGATGGCAATTCACCCCTCCACTTT
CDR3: CASSYDGNSPLHF

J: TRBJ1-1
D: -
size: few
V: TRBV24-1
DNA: TGTGCCACCAGTGATGACAGTACTGAAGCTTTCTTT
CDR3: CATSDDSTEAFF

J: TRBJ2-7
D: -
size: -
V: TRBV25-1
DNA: TGTGCCAGCAGTGAATATAGCAGTTCCTACGAGCAGTACTTC
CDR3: CASSEYSSSYEQYF

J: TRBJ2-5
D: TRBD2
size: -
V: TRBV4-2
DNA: TGTGCCAGCAGCCAAATGCTAGCGGGGGGGAAAGAGACCCAGTACTTC
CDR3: CASSQMLAGGKETQYF

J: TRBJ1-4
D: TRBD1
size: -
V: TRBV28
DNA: TGTGCCAGCAGTAAGGGGCGGGACAGGAATGAAAAACTGTTTTTT
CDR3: CASSKGRDRNEKLFF

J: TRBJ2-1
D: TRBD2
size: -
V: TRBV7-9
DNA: TGTGCCAGCAGCGGACGACTAGCGGAGCCCCACAATGAGCAGTTCTTC
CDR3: CASSGRLAEPHNEQFF

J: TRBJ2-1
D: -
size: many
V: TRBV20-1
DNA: TGCAGTGCTTCGGCAAGGATATCCTACAATGAGCAGTTCTTC
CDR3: CSASARISYNEQFF

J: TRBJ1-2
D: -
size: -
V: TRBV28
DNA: TGTGCCAGCAGCCAAGTTGGGAACTATGGCTACACCTTC
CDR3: CASSQVGNYGYTF

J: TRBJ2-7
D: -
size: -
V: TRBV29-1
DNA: TGCAGCGTGTCAAACAGGTTAACCTACGAGCAGTACTTC
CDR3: CSVSNRLTYEQYF

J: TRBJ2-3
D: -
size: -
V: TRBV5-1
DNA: TGCGCCAGCAGCTTACCACAGGGATATACGCAGTATTTT
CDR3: CASSLPQGYTQYF

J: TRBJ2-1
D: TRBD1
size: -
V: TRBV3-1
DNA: TGTGCCAGCAGCCCATACACAGGGGATGAGCAGTTCTTC
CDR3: CASSPYTGDEQFF

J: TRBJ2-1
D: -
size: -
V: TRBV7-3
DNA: TGTGCCAGCAGCTTAATAAGCCGGCCCGATGAGCAGTTCTTC
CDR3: CASSLISRPDEQFF

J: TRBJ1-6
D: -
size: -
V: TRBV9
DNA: TGTGCCAGCAGCCCACAGCTAGACTTGCCGGCCCTCCACTTT
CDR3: CASSPQLDLPALHF

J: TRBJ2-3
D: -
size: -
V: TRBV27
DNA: TGTGCCAGCAGTTTATCGCCCTCACTGGATCCGCAGTATTTT
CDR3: CASSLSPSLDPQYF